This T cell receptor beta chain originates from a study of T cell responses to AZD1222 COVID-19 vaccine (dated by TCRdb to 2020 to 2022). Notes on the research overall: TCR sequencing covered 230 to 250 trial participants: 200 to 220 given two doses of AZD1222 and about 26 given two doses of MenACWY control vaccine. Trial participants were enrolled by age into 18-55, 56-69 and 70-plus year subgroups, with about 150, 28 and 57 TCR-sequenced participants respectively.

Explained via the paper, the time point label denotes: baseline before first vaccination. The sample's treatment or condition, from its label and the paper: meningococcal conjugate vaccine given as trial control. The vaccinee samples were drawn from two UK trials, COV001 and COV002, one of which was a single-blind randomized controlled phase 2/3 trial testing AZD1222 (ChAdOx1 nCoV-19) in healthy adults. For TCRbeta chain sequencing, PBMC samples from trial participants were taken at day 0 and at day 28 after the second dose. The CDR3 regions of human TCRbeta chains were analyzed by immunosequencing. The original pipeline was this. Repertoire TCRs were checked for matches against a reference library of SARS-CoV-2-specific TCRs that had been generated using the MIRA antigen-specificity platform. Breadth was defined as the fraction of unique TCRs that were SARS-CoV-2-associated. Depth was defined as the fraction of total T cells that were SARS-CoV-2-associated. Each spike-specific TCR was assigned to its reactive spike region and to a CD4 or CD8 class using the MIRA data. Log10-transformed breadth and depth values were compared by one-way ANOVA with Sidak's multiple comparisons tests. This immuneACCESS table, as held by TCRdb, lists in-frame sequences with V and J called but not all clones. Of the missing ones, under half trace to an unresolved V gene in checked studies; the others have no known cause. V and J calls and clone size are copied from that table; D and trimming were computed from the DNA. This sample comprises about 83,000 clones, 88% of them detected only once. More than 4.5% of the sample rests with the top ten.

Details on this clone: Its antigen is unknown. Base qualities are not recorded, but no much larger clone differs from it by a single base.

The CDR3 sequence holds 12 residues, the cysteine and phenylalanine included. The entry retains the CDR3 DNA only, 36 bases that are in frame from base 1. The junction shows trimming of 0 bases on V and 6 bases on J, plus 0 bases between the germline ends. The germline V gene (reference sequence) gives CDR1 as LNHNV and CDR2 as YYDKDF. What the work shows at the level of the full study, not this receptor alone: A significant rise in spike-specific TCR breadth and depth was observed after two AZD1222 doses relative to day 0 and relative to MenACWY recipients. Because no samples from the day 14 peak response were available, repertoires could be characterized only after the peak T cell response. The vaccine-associated CD4 TCRs covered the entire spike protein, and the dominant responses fell in regions 160-218 and 743-854. Conclusions about previously exposed vaccinees are limited because only six or seven AZD1222 recipients were SARS-CoV-2 seropositive at baseline. Reportedly, close to half of the unique spike-specific TCRs recognized epitopes lying outside the regions that are mutated in the B.1.351 and B.1.1.7 variants. Participants were mostly white British, with more females than males. The authors suggested clonal diversity may have been underestimated. In the small 56-69-year group, the increase in depth fell short of significance, most likely because of low power.

The TCR sequence derives from an adult in good health. This specimen consisted of peripheral blood, obtained on day 0 of MenACWY control vaccination. Recombination linked TRBV15 to TRBJ1-6; the D gene cannot be named for sure. The sequenced DNA is TGTGCCACCAGCAGAGATAATTCACCCCTCCACTTT. Translated, it gives CATSRDNSPLHF.